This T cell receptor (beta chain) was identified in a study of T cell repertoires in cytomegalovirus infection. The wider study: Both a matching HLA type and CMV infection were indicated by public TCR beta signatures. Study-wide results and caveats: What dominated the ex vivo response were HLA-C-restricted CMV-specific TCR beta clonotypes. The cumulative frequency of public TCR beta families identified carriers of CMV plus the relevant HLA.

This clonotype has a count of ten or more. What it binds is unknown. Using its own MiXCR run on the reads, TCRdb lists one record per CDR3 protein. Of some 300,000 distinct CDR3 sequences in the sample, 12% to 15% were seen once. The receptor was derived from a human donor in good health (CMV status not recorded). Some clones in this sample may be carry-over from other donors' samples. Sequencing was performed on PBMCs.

Here the CDR3 DNA reads TGTGCCAGCAGCCCCGGGACCCCCGGCGGGACGCAGTATTTT. It encodes CASSPGTPGGTQYF. The V call is TRBV7-2, the J call TRBJ2-3; D tentatively reads TRBD1 or TRBD2 (5 bases each). This CDR3 is built from 14 residues. The germline V gene has CDR1 SGHTA and CDR2 FQGNSA. The ends were cut back, 5 bases at V and 9 bases at J, with 18 bases in the middle.